This T cell receptor (beta chain) derives from a study of blood T cell repertoires in COVID-19. As for the study in general: Material from acute and convalescent COVID-19 was sourced from the United States, Italy and Spain.

Cohorts were assigned according to the clinical history that participants reported. Method: immunoSEQ multiplex PCR; TCRdb's copy keeps in-frame clones and lacks some. This sample has about 250,000 clones; over 75% occur once, and the top ten carry over 7.5%. The germline V and J ends were trimmed by 5 bases and 3 bases, with 19 bases remaining between them. The CDR3 contains 16 residues. Germline-derived CDR1 and CDR2 are SGHAT and FQNNGV. This sequence originates from a woman aged 45 to 65 with acute COVID-19. The V gene is TRBV11-2, the J gene TRBJ1-2; D may be TRBD1 (5 bases). Sequencing was done on a sample of PBMCs or T cells enriched from blood (not recorded which). The CDR3: CASSRGEGMSDYGYTF. The CDR3, as DNA: TGTGCCAGCAGCCGGGGGGAGGGGATGAGTGACTATGGCTACACCTTC.